This TCR beta chain was identified in a study of patients and donors after allogeneic stem cell transplantation. TCRdb reanalysed the RT-PCR reads using MiXCR and keeps one entry per CDR3 protein. Of over 350,000 distinct CDR3 sequences in the sample, roughly 17% were seen once. Per the germline V gene, CDR1 is DFQATT and CDR2 is SNEGSKA (reference sequence). The V gene end was trimmed by 2 bases and the J gene end by 1 base; junction bases not matched to a gene: 3. The length of the CDR3 is 16 residues. The specimen was blood, either unsorted or a sorted T cell fraction (not recorded which). This chain connects TRBV20-1 to TRBJ2-5; 14 bases map to TRBD2. This TCR derives from a human donor who was either an allogeneic HSCT recipient or a stem cell or donor lymphocyte infusion donor (not recorded which). It is not recorded whose cells these are; they may come from a transplant donor. The chain's CDR3 is CSARSGTSGGQETQYF. The CDR3 bases are TGCAGTGCTAGATCGGGGACTAGCGGGGGCCAAGAGACCCAGTACTTC.